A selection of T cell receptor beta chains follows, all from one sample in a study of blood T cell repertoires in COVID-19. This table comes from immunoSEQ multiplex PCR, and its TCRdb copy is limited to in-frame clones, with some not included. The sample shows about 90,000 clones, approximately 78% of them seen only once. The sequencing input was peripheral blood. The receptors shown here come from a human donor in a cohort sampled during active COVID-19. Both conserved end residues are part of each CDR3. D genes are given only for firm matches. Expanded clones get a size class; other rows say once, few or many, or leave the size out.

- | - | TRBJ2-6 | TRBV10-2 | CASRLQDSGANVLTF | TGCGCCAGCAGACTACAGGACTCTGGGGCCAACGTCCTGACTTTC
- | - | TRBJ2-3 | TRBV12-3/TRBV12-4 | CASSRGASGQYF | TGTGCCAGCAGTCGTGGTGCCTCGGGGCAGTATTTT
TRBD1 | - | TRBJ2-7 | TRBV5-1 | CASSSQGASYEQYF | TGCGCCAGCAGCTCGCAGGGGGCATCCTACGAGCAGTACTTC
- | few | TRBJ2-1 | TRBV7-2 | CASSSRGGEQFF | TGTGCCAGCAGTTCTAGGGGAGGTGAGCAGTTCTTC
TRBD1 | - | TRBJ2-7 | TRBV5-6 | CASSFRQGADEQYF | TGTGCCAGCAGCTTCCGACAGGGGGCCGACGAGCAGTACTTC
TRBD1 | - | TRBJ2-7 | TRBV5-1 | CASSVDRARYEQYF | TGCGCCAGCAGCGTGGACAGGGCGAGGTACGAGCAGTACTTC
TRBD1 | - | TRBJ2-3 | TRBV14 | CASSQRQGNPDTQYF | TGTGCCAGCAGCCAACGACAGGGGAACCCAGATACGCAGTATTTT
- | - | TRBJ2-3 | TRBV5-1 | CASSLLWRVGPDTQYF | TGCGCCAGCAGCCTTCTATGGCGGGTAGGTCCAGATACGCAGTATTTT
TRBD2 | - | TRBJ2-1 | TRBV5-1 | CASSTIRTSGGAYNEQFF | TGCGCCAGCAGCACCATAAGGACTAGCGGGGGAGCCTACAATGAGCAGTTCTTC
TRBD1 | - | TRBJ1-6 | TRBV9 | CASSVVPGGINSPLHF | TGTGCCAGCAGCGTAGTACCAGGGGGCATAAATTCACCCCTCCACTTT
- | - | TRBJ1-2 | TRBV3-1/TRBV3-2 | CASSQDGMISYTF | TGTGCCAGCAGCCAAGATGGCATGATTAGCTACACCTTC
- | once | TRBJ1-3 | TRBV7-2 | CASSPGRRNRFSGNTIYF | TGTGCCAGCAGCCCCGGGAGGCGCAACCGATTCTCTGGAAACACCATATATTTT
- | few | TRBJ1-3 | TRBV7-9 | CASSLGQGNSGNTIYF | TGTGCCAGCAGCTTAGGGCAGGGGAACTCTGGAAACACCATATATTTT
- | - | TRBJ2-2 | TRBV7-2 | CASSPQSVTGELFF | TGTGCCAGCAGCCCTCAATCGGTCACCGGGGAGCTGTTTTTT
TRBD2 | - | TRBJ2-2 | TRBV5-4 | CASSRGGGGPYTGELFF | TGTGCCAGCAGCCGTGGCGGGGGGGGGCCGTACACCGGGGAGCTGTTTTTT
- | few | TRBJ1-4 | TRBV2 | CASGKGLATNEKLFF | TGTGCCAGTGGGAAGGGGCTTGCAACTAATGAAAAACTGTTTTTT
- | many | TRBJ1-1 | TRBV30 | CAWSVYRTHTEAFF | TGTGCCTGGAGTGTATACAGGACCCACACTGAAGCTTTCTTT
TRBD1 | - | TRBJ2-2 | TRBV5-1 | CASSRDRLNTGELFF | TGCGCCAGCAGTAGGGACAGGCTAAACACCGGGGAGCTGTTTTTT
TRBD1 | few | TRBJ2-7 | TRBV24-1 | CATSPGGVRFGQYF | TGTGCCACCAGCCCAGGGGGAGTAAGGTTCGGGCAGTACTTC
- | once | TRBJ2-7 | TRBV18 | CASSPRSSYEQYF | TGTGCCAGCTCACCCCGGAGCTCCTACGAGCAGTACTTC
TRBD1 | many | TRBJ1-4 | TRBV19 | CASSSGQAANEKLFF | TGTGCCAGTAGTAGCGGACAGGCGGCTAATGAAAAACTGTTTTTT
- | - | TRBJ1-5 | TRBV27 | CASSSRRAYWEEGRDQPQHF | TGTGCCAGCAGTTCCCGTCGAGCATACTGGGAGGAGGGCAGAGATCAGCCCCAGCATTTT
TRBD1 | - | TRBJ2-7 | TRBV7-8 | CASSLTRTGNYEQYF | TGTGCCAGCAGCTTAACTCGGACAGGGAACTACGAGCAGTACTTC